Listed below are T cell receptor beta chains from one sample, sequenced in a study of T cell repertoires in ileal Crohn's disease. Data came from immunoSEQ multiplex PCR; TCRdb stores just in-frame clones and leaves some out. This table has 13,000 to 15,000 clones, 70% to 80% appearing once. The sample comprised ileal tissue. The receptors come from an adult with Crohn's disease. The CDR3 runs from the conserved cysteine through the conserved F or W. D genes are given only for firm matches. Not every row has a clone size; where given, it reads once, few, many or a size class.

>TRBJ1-2|-|-|TRBV27
CASSYQGLRYTF
TGTGCCAGCAGTTACCAGGGCCTCAGGTACACCTTC
>TRBJ2-7|-|-|TRBV5-1
CASSLWGQGGAYEQYF
TGCGCCAGCAGCTTGTGGGGGCAGGGAGGCGCCTACGAGCAGTACTTC
>TRBJ1-2|-|-|TRBV6-1
CASSEKSGSVGYGYTF
TGTGCCAGCAGTGAAAAGAGTGGCTCGGTGGGCTATGGCTACACCTTC
>TRBJ1-2|-|-|TRBV19
CASSLEGRNYTF
TGTGCCAGTAGCCTGGAGGGCAGAAACTACACCTTC
>TRBJ2-1|-|TRBD1|TRBV7-2
CASSLGPDRDSDNEQFF
TGTGCCAGCAGCTTAGGTCCGGACAGGGACAGTGACAATGAGCAGTTCTTC
>TRBJ1-2|-|-|TRBV6-1
CASRWGNGYTF
TGTGCCAGCAGATGGGGGAATGGCTACACCTTC
>TRBJ1-3|-|-|TRBV5-6
CASIRFFGGNTIYF
TGTGCCAGCATCAGGTTCTTTGGTGGAAACACCATATATTTT
>TRBJ2-3|-|-|TRBV11-2
CASSSGGGADTQYF
TGTGCCAGCAGCTCCGGGGGCGGGGCGGATACGCAGTATTTT
>TRBJ2-5|-|-|TRBV6-5
CASSYSKGTAQETQYF
TGTGCCAGCAGTTACTCGAAAGGTACAGCCCAAGAGACCCAGTACTTC
>TRBJ2-3|-|-|TRBV9
CASNRGPTDTQYF
TGTGCCAGCAATCGGGGCCCCACAGATACGCAGTATTTT
>TRBJ2-1|-|-|TRBV2
CASRALEGGRDSEQFF
TGTGCCAGCAGAGCGTTAGAGGGGGGAAGAGACTCTGAGCAGTTCTTC
>TRBJ2-3|-|-|TRBV7-2
CASSARGGNSADTQYF
TGTGCCAGCAGCGCCAGAGGCGGGAACTCCGCAGATACGCAGTATTTT
>TRBJ1-5|-|-|TRBV6-5
CATPRGGGQPQHF
TGTGCCACCCCTAGGGGAGGAGGTCAGCCCCAGCATTTT
>TRBJ1-1|-|-|TRBV7-3
CASSLRAGAQAFF
TGTGCCAGCAGCTTAAGGGCAGGGGCTCAAGCTTTCTTT
>TRBJ1-5|once|-|TRBV5-1
CASSLDGGNQPQHF
TGCGCCAGCAGCCTGGACGGCGGTAATCAGCCCCAGCATTTT
>TRBJ1-2|few|-|TRBV5-1
CASSFRRAYGYTF
TGCGCCAGCAGCTTCCGCAGGGCCTATGGCTACACCTTC
>TRBJ1-4|-|-|TRBV5-4
CASSLRREKLFF
TGTGCCAGCAGCTTGAGACGGGAAAAACTGTTTTTT
>TRBJ1-2|-|-|TRBV6-4
CASSDDPEPLSSGYTF
TGTGCCAGCAGTGATGATCCAGAACCGCTTAGTTCAGGCTACACCTTC
>TRBJ2-7|-|TRBD1|TRBV6-1
CASSSRGSSYEQYF
TGTGCCAGCAGTTCCAGGGGGAGCTCCTACGAGCAGTACTTC
>TRBJ1-6|-|-|TRBV27
CAGRTGPNSPLHF
TGTGCCGGCCGGACCGGACCTAATTCACCCCTCCACTTT
>TRBJ2-7|-|TRBD1|TRBV7-2
CASSQAGTAAYEQYF
TGTGCCAGCAGCCAAGCCGGGACAGCGGCCTACGAGCAGTACTTC
>TRBJ1-1|-|TRBD1|TRBV4-1
CASSPPGQAWTEAFF
TGCGCCAGCAGTCCCCCGGGACAGGCTTGGACTGAAGCTTTCTTT
>TRBJ2-7|-|-|TRBV20-1
CSPRAGPEQYF
TGCAGTCCGCGGGCAGGCCCCGAGCAGTACTTC
>TRBJ2-4|-|TRBD2|TRBV6-1
CASSLGTSDGDIQYF
TGTGCCAGCAGCCTTGGGACTAGCGACGGGGACATTCAGTACTTC
>TRBJ1-6|-|-|TRBV5-1
CASSLGQSSPLHF
TGCGCCAGCAGCTTGGGACAGAGTTCACCCCTCCACTTT
>TRBJ1-1|-|-|TRBV5-1
CASSLSGEGNTEAFF
TGCGCCAGCAGCTTATCAGGGGAGGGGAACACTGAAGCTTTCTTT
>TRBJ2-2|few|-|TRBV11-2
CASGPGTGELFF
TGTGCCAGCGGCCCGGGGACCGGGGAGCTGTTTTTT
>TRBJ2-1|-|-|TRBV6-5
CASSYPPSDEQFF
TGTGCCAGCAGTTACCCCCCCTCGGATGAGCAGTTCTTC
>TRBJ2-7|-|-|TRBV7-6
CASSSGTKPYEQYF
TGTGCCAGCAGCTCCGGGACCAAACCCTACGAGCAGTACTTC
>TRBJ1-1|-|-|TRBV19
CASSKTVWNTEAFF
TGTGCCAGTAGTAAGACAGTATGGAACACTGAAGCTTTCTTT
>TRBJ1-6|-|-|TRBV7-9
CASSLPGGVAPLHF
TGTGCCAGCAGCTTACCGGGGGGGGTCGCACCCCTCCACTTT
>TRBJ1-2|-|-|TRBV7-9
CASSSRTGYHGYTF
TGTGCCAGCAGCTCTAGGACCGGGTACCATGGCTACACCTTC
>TRBJ2-7|-|-|TRBV6-6
CASGPLQEQYF
TGTGCCAGCGGACCGCTACAAGAGCAGTACTTC
>TRBJ2-5|-|TRBD1|TRBV5-1
CASTRDRGEETQYF
TGCGCCAGCACTCGGGACAGGGGGGAGGAGACCCAGTACTTC
>TRBJ2-7|few|-|TRBV6-1
CASSEYLTYEQYF
TGTGCCAGCAGTGAGTACCTTACCTACGAGCAGTACTTC
>TRBJ2-2|-|TRBD1|TRBV2
CASSPTGEDTGELFF
TGTGCCAGCAGTCCGACAGGGGAAGACACCGGGGAGCTGTTTTTT
>TRBJ1-6|few|-|TRBV4-1
CASSQDIGAPHLHF
TGCGCCAGCAGCCAAGATATTGGGGCCCCACACCTCCACTTT